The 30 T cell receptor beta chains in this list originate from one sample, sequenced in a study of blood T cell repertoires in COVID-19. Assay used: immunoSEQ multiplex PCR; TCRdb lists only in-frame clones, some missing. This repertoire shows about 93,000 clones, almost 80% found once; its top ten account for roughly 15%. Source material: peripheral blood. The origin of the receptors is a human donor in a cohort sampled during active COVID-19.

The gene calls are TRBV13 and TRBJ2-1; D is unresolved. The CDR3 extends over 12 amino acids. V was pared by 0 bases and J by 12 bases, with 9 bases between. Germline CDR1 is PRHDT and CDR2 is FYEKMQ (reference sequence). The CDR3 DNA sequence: TGTGCCAGCAGCTTAGGGAACGTAGCGCAGTTCTTC. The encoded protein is CASSLGNVAQFF.

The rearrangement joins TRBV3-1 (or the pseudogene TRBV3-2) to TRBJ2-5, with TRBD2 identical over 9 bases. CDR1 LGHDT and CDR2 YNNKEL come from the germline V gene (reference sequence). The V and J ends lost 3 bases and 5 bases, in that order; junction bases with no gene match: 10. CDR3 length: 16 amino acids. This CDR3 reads CASSHSRGGARETQYF. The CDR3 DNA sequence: TGTGCCAGCAGCCATTCCCGCGGGGGGGCCCGGGAGACCCAGTACTTC.

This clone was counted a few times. This chain's CDR3 is CARQDRQQGAFF. CDR3 sequence (DNA): TGTGCCAGACAGGACAGACAACAGGGAGCTTTCTTT. The chain links TRBV6-5 to TRBJ1-1, with a weak D call TRBD1 (6 bases). CDR3 length equals 12 residues. V was trimmed by 9 bases and J by 10 bases, leaving 18 bases between them. Germline values: CDR1 MNHEY, CDR2 SVGAGI.

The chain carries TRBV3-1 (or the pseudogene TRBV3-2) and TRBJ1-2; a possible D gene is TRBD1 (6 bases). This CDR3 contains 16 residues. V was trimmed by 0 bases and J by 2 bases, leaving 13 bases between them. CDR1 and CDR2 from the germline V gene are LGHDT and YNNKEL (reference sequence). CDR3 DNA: TGTGCCAGCAGCCAAGAGGGGGCAGGTTACAACTATGGCTACACCTTC. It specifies CASSQEGAGYNYGYTF.

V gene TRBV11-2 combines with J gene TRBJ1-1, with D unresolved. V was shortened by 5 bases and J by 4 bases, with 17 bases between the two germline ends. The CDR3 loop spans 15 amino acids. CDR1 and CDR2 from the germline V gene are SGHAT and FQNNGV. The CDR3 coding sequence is TGTGCCAGCAGCCCCTGGGGTGGAGGAGGCACTGAAGCTTTCTTT. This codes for CASSPWGGGGTEAFF.

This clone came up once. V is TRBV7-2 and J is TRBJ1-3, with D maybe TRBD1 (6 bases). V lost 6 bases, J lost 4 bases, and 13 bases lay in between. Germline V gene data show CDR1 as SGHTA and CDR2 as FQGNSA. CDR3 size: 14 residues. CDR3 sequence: CASRMGTSGNTIYF. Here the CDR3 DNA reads TGTGCCAGCAGAATGGGGACAAGCGGAAACACCATATATTTT.

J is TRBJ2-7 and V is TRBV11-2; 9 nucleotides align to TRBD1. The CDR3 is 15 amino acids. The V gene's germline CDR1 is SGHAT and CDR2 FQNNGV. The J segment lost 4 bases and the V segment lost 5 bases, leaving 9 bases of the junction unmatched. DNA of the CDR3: TGTGCCAGCAGCATAAACAGGGGGCTATTGTACGAGCAGTACTTC. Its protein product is CASSINRGLLYEQYF.

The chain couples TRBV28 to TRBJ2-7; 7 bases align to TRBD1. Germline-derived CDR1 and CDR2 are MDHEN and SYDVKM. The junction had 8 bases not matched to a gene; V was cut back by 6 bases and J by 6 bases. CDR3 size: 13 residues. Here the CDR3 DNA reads TGTGCCAGCAGACACGACAGGGTAAGCGAGCAGTACTTC. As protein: CASRHDRVSEQYF. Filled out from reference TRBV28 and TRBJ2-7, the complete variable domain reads DVKVTQSSRYLVKRTGEKVFLECVQDMDHENMFWYRQDPGLGLRLIYFSYDVKMKEKGDIPEGYSVSREKKERFSLILESASTNQTSMYLCASRHDRVSEQYFGPGTRLTVT.

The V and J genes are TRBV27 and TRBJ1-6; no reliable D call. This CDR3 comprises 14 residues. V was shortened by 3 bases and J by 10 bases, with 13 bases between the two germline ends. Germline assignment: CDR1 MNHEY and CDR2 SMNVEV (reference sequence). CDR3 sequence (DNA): TGTGCCAGCAGTTTCGGCGGGAGATTGTCACCCCTCCACTTT. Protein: CASSFGGRLSPLHF.

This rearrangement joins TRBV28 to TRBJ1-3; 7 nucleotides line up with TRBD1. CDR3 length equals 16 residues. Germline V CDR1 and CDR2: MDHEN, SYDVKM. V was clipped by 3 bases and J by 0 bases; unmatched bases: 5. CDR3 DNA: TGTGCCAGCAGTTTCCGGACAGGCCGCTCTGGAAACACCATATATTTT. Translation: CASSFRTGRSGNTIYF.

CDR3 amino acids: CASSLAKRGGIPDNEQFF. The CDR3 coding sequence is TGCGCCAGCAGCCTCGCTAAGCGGGGGGGCATCCCCGACAATGAGCAGTTCTTC. The rearrangement joins TRBV5-1 to TRBJ2-1; TRBD2 agrees at 10 bases. The V gene end was trimmed by 4 bases and the J gene end by 5 bases; junction bases not matched to a gene: 15. Germline CDR1 SGHRS, CDR2 YFSETQ. The CDR3 is 18 amino acids. The full variable domain, in which reference TRBV5-1 and TRBJ2-1 provide the parts outside the CDR3, is KAGVTQTPRYLIKTRGQQVTLSCSPISGHRSVSWYQQTPGQGLQFLFEYFSETQRNKGNFPGRFSGRQFSNSRSEMNVSTLELGDSALYLCASSLAKRGGIPDNEQFFGPGTRLTVL.

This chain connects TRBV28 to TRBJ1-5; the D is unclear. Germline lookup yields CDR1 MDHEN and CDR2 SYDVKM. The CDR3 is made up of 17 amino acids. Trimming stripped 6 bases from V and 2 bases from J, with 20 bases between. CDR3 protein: CASRGGGINGRNQPQHF. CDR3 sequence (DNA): TGTGCCAGCAGAGGAGGCGGGATCAATGGACGCAATCAGCCCCAGCATTTT.

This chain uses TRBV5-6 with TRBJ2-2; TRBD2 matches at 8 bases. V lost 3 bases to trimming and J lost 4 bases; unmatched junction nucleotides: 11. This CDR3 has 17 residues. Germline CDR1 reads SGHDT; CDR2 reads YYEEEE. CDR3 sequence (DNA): TGTGCCAGCAGCTCGATGCTCAGCGGGAGTCTCACCGGGGAGCTGTTTTTT. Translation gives CASSSMLSGSLTGELFF.

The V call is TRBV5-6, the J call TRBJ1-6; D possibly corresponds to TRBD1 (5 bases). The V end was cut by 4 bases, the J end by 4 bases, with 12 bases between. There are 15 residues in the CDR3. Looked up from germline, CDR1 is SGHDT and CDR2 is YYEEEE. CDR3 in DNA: TGTGCCAGCAGCACCCGACAGAGATATAATTCACCCCTCCACTTT. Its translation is CASSTRQRYNSPLHF. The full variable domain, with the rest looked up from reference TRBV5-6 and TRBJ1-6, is DAGVTQSPTHLIKTRGQQVTLRCSPKSGHDTVSWYQQALGQGPQFIFQYYEEEERQRGNFPDRFSGHQFPNYSSELNVNALLLGDSALYLCASSTRQRYNSPLHFGNGTRLTVT.

The CDR3 DNA is TGTGCCAGCAGCCAGGTAAATCAGCCCCAGCATTTT. It is translated as CASSQVNQPQHF. This chain links TRBV28 with TRBJ1-5; D is unresolved. Per germline, CDR1 MDHEN and CDR2 SYDVKM. Trimming pared 6 bases from V and 4 bases from J, leaving 7 bases between. The CDR3 length is 12 residues.

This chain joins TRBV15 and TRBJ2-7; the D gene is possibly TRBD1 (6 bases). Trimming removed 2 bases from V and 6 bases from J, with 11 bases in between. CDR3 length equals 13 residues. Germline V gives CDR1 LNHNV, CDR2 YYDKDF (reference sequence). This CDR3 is CATSRLQGVEQYF. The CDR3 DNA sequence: TGTGCCACCAGCAGATTACAGGGTGTCGAGCAGTACTTC.

Here the CDR3 reads CASSLTSTSNEQFF. CDR3 sequence (DNA): TGCGCCAGCAGCTTGACCTCGACTAGCAATGAGCAGTTCTTC. The chain carries TRBV5-1 and TRBJ2-1; the D gene is possibly TRBD2 (6 bases). The CDR3 contains 14 residues. In germline, CDR1 is SGHRS, CDR2 YFSETQ. V lost 1 base and J 6 bases, leaving 11 bases between the germline ends.

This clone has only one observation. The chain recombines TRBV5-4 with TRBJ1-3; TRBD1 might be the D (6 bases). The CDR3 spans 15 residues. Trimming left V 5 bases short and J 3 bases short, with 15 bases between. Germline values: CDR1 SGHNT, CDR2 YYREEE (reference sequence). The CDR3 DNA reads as TGTGCCAGCAGTTCCGGGACATTGCTTGGAAACACCATATATTTT. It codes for CASSSGTLLGNTIYF. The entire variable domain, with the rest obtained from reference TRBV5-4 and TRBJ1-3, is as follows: ETGVTQSPTHLIKTRGQQVTLRCSSQSGHNTVSWYQQALGQGPQFIFQYYREEENGRGNFPPRFSGLQFPNYSSELNVNALELDDSALYLCASSSGTLLGNTIYFGEGSWLTVV.

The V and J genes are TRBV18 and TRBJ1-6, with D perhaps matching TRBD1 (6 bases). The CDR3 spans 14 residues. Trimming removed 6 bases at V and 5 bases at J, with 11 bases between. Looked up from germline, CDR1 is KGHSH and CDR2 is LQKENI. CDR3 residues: CASSRTDNNSPLHF. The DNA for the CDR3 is TGTGCCAGCTCCAGGACAGATAATAATTCACCCCTCCACTTT.

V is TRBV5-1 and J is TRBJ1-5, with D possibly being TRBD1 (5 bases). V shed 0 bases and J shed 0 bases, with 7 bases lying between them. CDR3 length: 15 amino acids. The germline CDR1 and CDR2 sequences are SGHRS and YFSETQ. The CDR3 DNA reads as TGCGCCAGCAGCTTGGGGACAAATAGCAATCAGCCCCAGCATTTT. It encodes CASSLGTNSNQPQHF.

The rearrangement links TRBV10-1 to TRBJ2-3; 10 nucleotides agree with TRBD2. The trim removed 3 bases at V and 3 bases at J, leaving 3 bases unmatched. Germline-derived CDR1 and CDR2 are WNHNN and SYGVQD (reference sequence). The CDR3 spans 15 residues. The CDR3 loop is CASSDRTSGTDTQYF. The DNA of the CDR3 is TGCGCCAGCAGTGACCGGACTAGCGGAACAGATACGCAGTATTTT.

The CDR3 region has the DNA TGTGCCAGCAGTGAAATCGCCGGGGCCAAAAACATTCAGTACTTC. This codes for CASSEIAGAKNIQYF. The chain recombines TRBV25-1 with TRBJ2-4, with D unclear. Germline V lookup: CDR1 MGHDK, CDR2 SYGVNS. CDR3 length equals 15 residues. Trimming pared 2 bases from V and 1 base from J, leaving 9 bases between.

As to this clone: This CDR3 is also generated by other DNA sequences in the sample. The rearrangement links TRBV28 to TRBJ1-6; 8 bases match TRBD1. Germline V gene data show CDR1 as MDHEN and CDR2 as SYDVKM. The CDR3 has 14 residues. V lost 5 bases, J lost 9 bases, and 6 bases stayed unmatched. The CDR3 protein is CASSPGQGSSPLHF. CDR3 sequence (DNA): TGTGCCAGCAGTCCCGGACAGGGTAGTTCACCCCTCCACTTT.

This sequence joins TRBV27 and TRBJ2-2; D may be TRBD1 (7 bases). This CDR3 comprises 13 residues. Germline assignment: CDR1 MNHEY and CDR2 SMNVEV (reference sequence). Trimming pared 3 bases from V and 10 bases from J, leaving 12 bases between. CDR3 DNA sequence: TGTGCCAGCAGTTTGGTCAGGGGGGAGGAGCTGTTTTTT. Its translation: CASSLVRGEELFF.

The CDR3: CASSEPGQGNYGYTF. CDR3 DNA: TGTGCCAGCAGTGAACCGGGACAGGGGAACTATGGCTACACCTTC. The gene calls are TRBV6-1 and TRBJ1-2; 10 nucleotides match TRBD1. V lost 2 bases and J lost 2; bases outside the gene matches: 2. The germline V gene has CDR1 MNHNS and CDR2 SASEGT. This CDR3 contains 15 residues.

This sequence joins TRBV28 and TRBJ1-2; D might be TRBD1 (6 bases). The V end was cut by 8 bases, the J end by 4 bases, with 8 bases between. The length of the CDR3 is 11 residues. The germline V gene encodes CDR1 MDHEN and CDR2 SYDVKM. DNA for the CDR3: TGTGCCAGCGGACAGTTCTATGGCTACACCTTC. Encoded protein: CASGQFYGYTF.

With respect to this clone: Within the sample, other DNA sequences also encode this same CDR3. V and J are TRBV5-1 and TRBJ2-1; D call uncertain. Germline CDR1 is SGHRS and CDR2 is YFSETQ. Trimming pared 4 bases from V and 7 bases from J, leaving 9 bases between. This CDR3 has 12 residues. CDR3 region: CASSLSGNEQFF. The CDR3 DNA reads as TGCGCCAGCAGCCTTAGTGGTAATGAGCAGTTCTTC.

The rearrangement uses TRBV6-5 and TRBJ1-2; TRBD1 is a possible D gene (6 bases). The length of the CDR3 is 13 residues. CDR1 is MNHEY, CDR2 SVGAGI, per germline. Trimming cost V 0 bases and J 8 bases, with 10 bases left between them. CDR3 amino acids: CASSYSDSGGYTF. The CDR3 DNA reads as TGTGCCAGCAGTTACTCGGACAGTGGAGGCTACACCTTC.

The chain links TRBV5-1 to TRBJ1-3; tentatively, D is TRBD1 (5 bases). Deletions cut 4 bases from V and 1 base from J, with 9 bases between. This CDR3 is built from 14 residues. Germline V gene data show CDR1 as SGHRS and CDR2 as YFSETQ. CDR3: CASSDGGSGNTIYF. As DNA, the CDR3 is TGCGCCAGCAGCGACGGGGGGTCTGGAAACACCATATATTTT.

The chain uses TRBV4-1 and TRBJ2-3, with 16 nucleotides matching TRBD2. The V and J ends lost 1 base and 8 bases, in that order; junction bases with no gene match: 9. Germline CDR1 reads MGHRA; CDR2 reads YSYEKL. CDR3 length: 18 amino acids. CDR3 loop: CASSQAGGTSGGAGTQYF. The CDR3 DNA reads TGCGCCAGCAGCCAAGCGGGTGGGACTAGCGGGGGGGCCGGTACGCAGTATTTT.